This T cell receptor beta chain is drawn from a study of T cell responses to AZD1222 COVID-19 vaccine. Pooling of second doses given at about 4 or about 12 weeks was done. As regards this clone: Antigen unknown.

General observations from the study: Baseline seropositivity occurred in only 5 to 7 AZD1222 recipients. Donors skewed white British and female; clonal diversity was possibly underestimated.

Repertoires were generated with immunoSEQ multiplex PCR, while TCRdb's copy carries only in-frame clones and drops some. The sample has 80,000 to 100,000 clones, approximately 85% seen once. Sequenced material: peripheral blood, taken 28 days after the second AZD1222 dose. This receptor was identified in an adult who received the AZD1222 COVID-19 vaccine.

The DNA for the CDR3 is TGTGCCAGCTTTACCTCGACTGGCGAGCAGTACTTC. Its translation: CASFTSTGEQYF. The chain combines TRBV28 with TRBJ2-7; D unresolved. CDR3 length: 12 residues. Germline values: CDR1 MDHEN, CDR2 SYDVKM. Between the trimmed V and J ends, which lost 8 bases and 6 bases, there was a span of 14 bases.